The source of this T cell receptor (beta chain) is a study of T cells in Graves' hyperthyroidism and ophthalmopathy. This clonotype came up a few times. The antigen is undetermined. Germline CDR1 is SNHLY and CDR2 is FYNNEI. The CDR3 is 15 residues long. Trimming removed 6 bases from V and 0 bases from J; junction bases left unmatched: 2. Study-wide points: Most clonotypes that expanded in the thyroid above 0.001 also showed up in blood. Ophthalmopathy was identified by the model a median about 6.4 months ahead of onset.

The study excluded patients with uncontrolled infection, other autoimmune disease, pregnancy or lactation. Amplification yielded TCR beta CDR3 regions, with RNA transcripts as the source. First-round RT-PCR of the TCR CDR3 relied on the HTBI primer set. TCRdb called the multiplex PCR reads again in MiXCR, with one record for every CDR3 protein. Of more than 500,000 distinct CDR3 sequences listed, 46% are singletons. Sequenced: peripheral blood or thyroid tissue (not recorded which). The sequence derives from an adult woman with Graves' disease, either hyperthyroidism or ophthalmopathy (not recorded which). V usage is TRBV2 and J usage is TRBJ2-6; TRBD1 matches 7 bases. CDR3 amino acids: CASRGQYSGANVLTF. The DNA for the CDR3 is TGTGCCAGCAGGGGACAGTACTCTGGGGCCAACGTCCTGACTTTC.